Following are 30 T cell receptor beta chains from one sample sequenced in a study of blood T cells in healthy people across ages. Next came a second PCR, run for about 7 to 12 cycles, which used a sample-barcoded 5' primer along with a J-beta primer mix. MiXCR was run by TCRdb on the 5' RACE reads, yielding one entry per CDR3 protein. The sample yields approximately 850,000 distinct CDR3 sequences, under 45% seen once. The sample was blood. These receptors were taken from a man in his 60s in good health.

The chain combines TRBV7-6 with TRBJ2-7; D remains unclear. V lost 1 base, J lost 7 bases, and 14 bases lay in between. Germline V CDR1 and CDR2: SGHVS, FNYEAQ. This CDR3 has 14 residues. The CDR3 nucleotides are TGTGCCAGCAGCTTAGGCTTCCGTACGAATGAGCAGTACTTC. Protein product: CASSLGFRTNEQYF.

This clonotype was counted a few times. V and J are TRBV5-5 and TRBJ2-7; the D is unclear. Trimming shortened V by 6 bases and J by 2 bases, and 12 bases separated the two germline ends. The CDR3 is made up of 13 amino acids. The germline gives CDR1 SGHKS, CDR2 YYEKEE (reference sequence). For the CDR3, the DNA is TGTGCCAGCAAGAATGATTTTGCCTACGAGCAGTACTTC. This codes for CASKNDFAYEQYF.

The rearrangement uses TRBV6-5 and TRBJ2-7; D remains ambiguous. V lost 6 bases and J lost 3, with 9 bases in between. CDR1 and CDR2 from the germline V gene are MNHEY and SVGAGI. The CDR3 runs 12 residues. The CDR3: CASSNKIYEQYF. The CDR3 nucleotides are TGTGCCAGCAGCAACAAAATCTACGAGCAGTACTTC.

The CDR3 is CASSSPTEPYSGNTIYF. The CDR3 DNA reads as TGTGCCAGCAGTTCTCCAACGGAGCCTTACTCTGGAAACACCATATATTTT. The genes are TRBV12-3 or TRBV12-4 and TRBJ1-3; no clear D. The CDR3 covers 17 residues. Trimming left V 4 bases short and J 0 bases short, with 16 bases between.

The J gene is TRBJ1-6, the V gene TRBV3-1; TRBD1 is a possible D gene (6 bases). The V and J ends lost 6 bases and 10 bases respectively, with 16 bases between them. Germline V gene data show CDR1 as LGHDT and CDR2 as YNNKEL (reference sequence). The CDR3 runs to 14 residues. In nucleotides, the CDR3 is TGTGCCAGCAGACCACAGGGAAGTAACTCACCCCTCCACTTT. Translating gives CASRPQGSNSPLHF.

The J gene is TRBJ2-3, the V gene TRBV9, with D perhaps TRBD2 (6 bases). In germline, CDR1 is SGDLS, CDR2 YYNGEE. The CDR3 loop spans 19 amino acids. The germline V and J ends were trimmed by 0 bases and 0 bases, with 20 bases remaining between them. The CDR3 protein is CASSVASQLGRGSTDTQYF. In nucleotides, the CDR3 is TGTGCCAGCAGCGTAGCTTCCCAGCTAGGGCGGGGAAGCACAGATACGCAGTATTTT. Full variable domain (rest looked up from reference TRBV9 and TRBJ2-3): DSGVTQTPKHLITATGQRVTLRCSPRSGDLSVYWYQQSLDQGLQFLIQYYNGEERAKGNILERFSAQQFPDLHSELNLSSLELGDSALYFCASSVASQLGRGSTDTQYFGPGTRLTVL.

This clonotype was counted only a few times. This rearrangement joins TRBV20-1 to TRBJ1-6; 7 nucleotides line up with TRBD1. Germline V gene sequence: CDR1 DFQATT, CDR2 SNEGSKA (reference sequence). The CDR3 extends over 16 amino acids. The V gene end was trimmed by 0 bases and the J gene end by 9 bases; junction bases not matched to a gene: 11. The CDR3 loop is CSARDSRQGVTSPLHF. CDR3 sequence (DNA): TGCAGTGCTAGAGATTCCCGCCAGGGGGTAACTTCACCCCTCCACTTT.

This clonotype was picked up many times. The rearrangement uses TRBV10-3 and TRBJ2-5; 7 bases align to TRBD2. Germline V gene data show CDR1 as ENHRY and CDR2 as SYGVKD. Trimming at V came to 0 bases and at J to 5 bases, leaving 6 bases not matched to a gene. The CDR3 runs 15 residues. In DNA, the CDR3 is TGTGCCATCAGTGAGTCGGATCGGCGGGGGGAGACCCAGTACTTC. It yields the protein CAISESDRRGETQYF.

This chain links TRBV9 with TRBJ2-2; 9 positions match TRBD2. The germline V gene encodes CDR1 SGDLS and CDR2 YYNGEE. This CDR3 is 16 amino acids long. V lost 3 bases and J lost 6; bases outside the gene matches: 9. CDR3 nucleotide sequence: TGTGCCAGCAGCGCACAGCTGACTAGCGGAGCCGGGGAGCTGTTTTTT. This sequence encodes CASSAQLTSGAGELFF.

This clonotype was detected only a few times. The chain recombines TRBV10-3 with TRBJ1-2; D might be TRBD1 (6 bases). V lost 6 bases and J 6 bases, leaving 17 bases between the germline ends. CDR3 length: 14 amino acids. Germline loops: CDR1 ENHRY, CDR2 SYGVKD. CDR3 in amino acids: CAISPLGGADGYTF. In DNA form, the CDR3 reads TGTGCCATCAGCCCCTTAGGGGGTGCTGATGGCTACACCTTC.

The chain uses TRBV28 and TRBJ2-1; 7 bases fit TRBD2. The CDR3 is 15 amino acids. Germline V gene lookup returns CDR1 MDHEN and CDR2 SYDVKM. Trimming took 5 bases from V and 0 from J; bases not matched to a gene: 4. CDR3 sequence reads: CASSNRGSSYNEQFF. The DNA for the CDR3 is TGTGCCAGCAGTAATCGCGGGAGCTCCTACAATGAGCAGTTCTTC.

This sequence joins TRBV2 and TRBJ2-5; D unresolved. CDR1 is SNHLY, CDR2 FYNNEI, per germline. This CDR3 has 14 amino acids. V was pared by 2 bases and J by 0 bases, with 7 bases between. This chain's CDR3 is CASSEMGNQETQYF. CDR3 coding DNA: TGTGCCAGCAGTGAAATGGGCAACCAAGAGACCCAGTACTTC.

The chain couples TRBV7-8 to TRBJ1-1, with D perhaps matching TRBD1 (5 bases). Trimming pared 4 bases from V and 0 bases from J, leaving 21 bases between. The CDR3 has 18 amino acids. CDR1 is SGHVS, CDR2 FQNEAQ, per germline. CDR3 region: CASSSMPSGSGMNTEAFF. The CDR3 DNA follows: TGTGCCAGCAGCTCCATGCCGTCAGGGTCGGGCATGAACACTGAAGCTTTCTTT.

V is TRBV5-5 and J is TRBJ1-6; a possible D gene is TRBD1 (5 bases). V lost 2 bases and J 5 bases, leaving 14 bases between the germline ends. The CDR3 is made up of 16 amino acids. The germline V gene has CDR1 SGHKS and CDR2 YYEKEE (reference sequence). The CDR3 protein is CASSFRGRDHNSPLHF. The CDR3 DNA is TGTGCCAGCAGCTTTAGGGGCCGCGACCATAATTCACCCCTCCACTTT.

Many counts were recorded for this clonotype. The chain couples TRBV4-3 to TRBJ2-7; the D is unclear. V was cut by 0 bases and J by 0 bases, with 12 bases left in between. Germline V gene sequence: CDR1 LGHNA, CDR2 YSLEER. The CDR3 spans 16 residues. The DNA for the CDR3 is TGCGCCAGCAGCCAAGACGGTCACCCGAGCTCCTACGAGCAGTACTTC. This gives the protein CASSQDGHPSSYEQYF.

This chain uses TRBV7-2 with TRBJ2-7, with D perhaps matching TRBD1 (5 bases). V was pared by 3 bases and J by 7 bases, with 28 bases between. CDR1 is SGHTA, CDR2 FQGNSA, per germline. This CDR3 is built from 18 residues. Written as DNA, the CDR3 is TGTGCCAGCAGCTTTAGATCGGACACCGTAGTGATCTACAATGAGCAGTACTTC. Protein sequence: CASSFRSDTVVIYNEQYF.

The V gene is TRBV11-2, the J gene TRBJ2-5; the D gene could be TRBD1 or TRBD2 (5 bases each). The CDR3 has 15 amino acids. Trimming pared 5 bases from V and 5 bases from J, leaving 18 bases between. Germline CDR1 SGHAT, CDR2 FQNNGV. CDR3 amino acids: CASSVTTRGAETQYF. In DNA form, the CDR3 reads TGTGCCAGCAGCGTAACAACCCGGGGCGCCGAGACCCAGTACTTC.

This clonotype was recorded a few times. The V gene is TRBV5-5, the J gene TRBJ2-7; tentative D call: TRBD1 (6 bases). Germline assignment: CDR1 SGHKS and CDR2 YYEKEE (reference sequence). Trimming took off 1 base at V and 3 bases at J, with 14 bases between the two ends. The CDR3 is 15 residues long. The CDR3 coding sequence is TGTGCCAGCAGCTTGTGGGCAGGGGTCTTCTACGAGCAGTACTTC. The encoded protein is CASSLWAGVFYEQYF.

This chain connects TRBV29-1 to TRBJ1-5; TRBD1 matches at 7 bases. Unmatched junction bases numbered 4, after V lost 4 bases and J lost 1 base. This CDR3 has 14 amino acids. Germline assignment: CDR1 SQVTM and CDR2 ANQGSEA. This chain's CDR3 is CSVVEGASNQPQHF. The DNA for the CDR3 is TGCAGCGTTGTGGAGGGGGCAAGCAATCAGCCCCAGCATTTT.

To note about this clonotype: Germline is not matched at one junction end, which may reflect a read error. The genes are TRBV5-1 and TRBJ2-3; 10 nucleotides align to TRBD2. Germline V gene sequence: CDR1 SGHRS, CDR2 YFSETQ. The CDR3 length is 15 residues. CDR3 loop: CAGSFGLADTDTQYF. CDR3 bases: TGCGCCGGCAGCTTCGGACTAGCGGACACAGATACGCAGTATTTT. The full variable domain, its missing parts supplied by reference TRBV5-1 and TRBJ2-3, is KAGVTQTPRYLIKTRGQQVTLSCSPISGHRSVSWYQQTPGQGLQFLFEYFSETQRNKGNFPGRFSGRQFSNSRSEMNVSTLELGDSALYLCAGSFGLADTDTQYFGPGTRLTVL.

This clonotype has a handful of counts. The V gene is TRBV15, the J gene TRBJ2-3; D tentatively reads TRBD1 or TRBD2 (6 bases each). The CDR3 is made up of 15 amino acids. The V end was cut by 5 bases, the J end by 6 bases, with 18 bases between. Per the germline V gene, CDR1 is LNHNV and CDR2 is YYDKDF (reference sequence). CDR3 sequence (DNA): TGTGCCACCAGCGAAGGGGGGTTATCGGCGGATACGCAGTATTTT. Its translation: CATSEGGLSADTQYF. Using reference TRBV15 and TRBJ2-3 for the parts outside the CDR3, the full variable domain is DAMVIQNPRYQVTQFGKPVTLSCSQTLNHNVMYWYQQKSSQAPKLLFHYYDKDFNNEADTPDNFQSRRPNTSFCFLDIRSPGLGDTAMYLCATSEGGLSADTQYFGPGTRLTVL.

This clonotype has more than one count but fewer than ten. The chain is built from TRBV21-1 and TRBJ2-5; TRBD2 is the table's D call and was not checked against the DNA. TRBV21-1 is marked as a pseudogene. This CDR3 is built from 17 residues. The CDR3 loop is CASSKVMIRSGEETQYF. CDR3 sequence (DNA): TGTGCCAGCAGCAAAGTGATGATCAGGAGCGGGGAAGAGACCCAGTACTTC.

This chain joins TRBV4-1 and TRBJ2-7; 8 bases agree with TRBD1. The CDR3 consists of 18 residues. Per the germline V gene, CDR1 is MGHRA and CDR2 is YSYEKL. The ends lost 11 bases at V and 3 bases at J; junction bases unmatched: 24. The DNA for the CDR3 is TGCGCCCCAAAGACTCGGATCAGGGGGCGCAGCCTCAGCTACGAGCAGTACTTC. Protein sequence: CAPKTRIRGRSLSYEQYF.

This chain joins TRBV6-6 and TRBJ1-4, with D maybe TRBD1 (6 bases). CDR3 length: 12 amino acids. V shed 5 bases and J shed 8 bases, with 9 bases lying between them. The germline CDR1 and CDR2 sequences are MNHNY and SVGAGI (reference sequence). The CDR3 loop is CASSPQGEKLFF. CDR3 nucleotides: TGTGCCAGCAGTCCCCAGGGGGAAAAACTGTTTTTT.

The CDR3: CASSYSIRTGNDEQYF. CDR3 bases: TGTGCCAGCAGTTACTCAATTAGGACAGGGAACGATGAGCAGTACTTC. The J gene is TRBJ2-7, the V gene TRBV6-5; the match to TRBD1 covers 8 bases. The V gene's germline CDR1 is MNHEY and CDR2 SVGAGI. The CDR3 is made up of 16 amino acids. V lost 0 bases to trimming and J lost 7 bases; unmatched junction nucleotides: 11.

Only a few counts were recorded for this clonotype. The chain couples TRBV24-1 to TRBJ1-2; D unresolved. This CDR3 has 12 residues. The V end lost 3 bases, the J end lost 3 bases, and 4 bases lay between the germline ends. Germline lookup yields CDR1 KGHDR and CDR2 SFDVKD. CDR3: CATSDLDYGYTF. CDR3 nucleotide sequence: TGTGCCACCAGTGATCTAGACTATGGCTACACCTTC.

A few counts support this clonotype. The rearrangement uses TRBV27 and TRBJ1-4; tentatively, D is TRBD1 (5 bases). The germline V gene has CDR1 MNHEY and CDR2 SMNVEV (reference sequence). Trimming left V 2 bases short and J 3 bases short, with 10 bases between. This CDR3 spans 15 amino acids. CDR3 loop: CASSLQGIANEKLFF. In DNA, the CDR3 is TGTGCCAGCAGTTTACAGGGAATCGCTAATGAAAAACTGTTTTTT.

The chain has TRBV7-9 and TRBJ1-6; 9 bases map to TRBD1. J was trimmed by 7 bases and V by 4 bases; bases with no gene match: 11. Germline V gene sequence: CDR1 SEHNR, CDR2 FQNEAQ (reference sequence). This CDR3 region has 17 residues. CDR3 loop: CASSSNFGQGRNSPLHF. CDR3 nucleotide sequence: TGTGCCAGCAGCTCAAACTTCGGACAGGGGCGGAATTCACCCCTCCACTTT.

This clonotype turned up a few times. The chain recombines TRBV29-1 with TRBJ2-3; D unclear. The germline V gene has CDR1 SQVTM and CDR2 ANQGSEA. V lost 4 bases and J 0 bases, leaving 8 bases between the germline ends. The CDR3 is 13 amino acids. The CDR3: CSVAAQSTDTQYF. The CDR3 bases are TGCAGCGTTGCCGCGCAGAGCACAGATACGCAGTATTTT.

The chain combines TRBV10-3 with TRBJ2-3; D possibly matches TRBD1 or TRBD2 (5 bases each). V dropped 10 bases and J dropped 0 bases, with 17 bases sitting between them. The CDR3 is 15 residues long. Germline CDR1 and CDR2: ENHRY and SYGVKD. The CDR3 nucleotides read TGTGCCACGCACGGGGCCTTGACTAGCACAGATACGCAGTATTTT. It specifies CATHGALTSTDTQYF.